What follows is one T cell receptor beta chain and its context. A far larger clone is just one base off, so this is likely a read error. The data originate from a study of low-dose radiotherapy and immunotherapy resistance in tumors. CDR3 length equals 13 residues. With V trimmed by 7 bases and J by 13 bases, 13 bases remained unmatched. TRAV and TRBV primers primed cDNA for both TCRalpha and TCRbeta. It was with a constant-region primer and a V-primer adapter that TCRs were amplified over roughly 20 PCR cycles. Each CDR3 protein is one row after TCRdb ran MiXCR on the reads. Of about 30,000 distinct CDR3 sequences in the sample, roughly 49% are singletons; the top ten hold around 6%. Noted time point: after trial treatment. Treatment specified: LDRT plus nivolumab, ipilimumab, low-dose cyclophosphamide and aspirin (RACIN trial). Nivolumab, ipilimumab, aspirin, low-dose cyclophosphamide and low-dose radiotherapy were given to donors.

The material was PBMCs, obtained after low-dose radiotherapy plus immunotherapy. The chain combines TRBV12-3 or TRBV12-4 with TRBJ2-4, with 7 bases identical to TRBD2. The TCR originated in a male donor with gallbladder cancer. Here the CDR3 DNA reads TGTGCCAGCACCAAAAGCGGGAACAATGAGCAGTACTTC. It encodes CASTKSGNNEQYF.